The 21 T cell receptor beta chains below come from one sample, sequenced in a study of T cells after yellow fever vaccination (dated by TCRdb to between 2017 and 2020). The treatment or condition label corresponds to: live attenuated yellow fever vaccine strain. The method behind the library was 5' RACE. The run used an Illumina HiSeq 2500. In-frame beta chains were kept once TCRdb had trimmed the public reads at Q25 with fastp and called clones with MiXCR. Every distinct CDR3 protein forms one entry, paired with its most common genes and DNA. In this sample the table shows some 550,000 distinct CDR3 sequences, around 21% of which occur a single time. Over 11% of the sample lies in the top ten. Sample: PBMCs, taken 15 days after the yellow fever booster vaccination. These receptors were collected from a man younger than 45 who received the YFV17D yellow fever vaccine.

This clonotype has a handful of counts. V usage is TRBV5-4 and J usage is TRBJ2-3; D call uncertain. The CDR3 covers 15 residues. With 0 bases removed from V and 0 bases from J, the gap between germline ends came to 8 bases. CDR1 and CDR2 from the germline V gene are SGHNT and YYREEE (reference sequence). The chain's CDR3 is CASSLGVLSTDTQYF. The CDR3 region has the DNA TGTGCCAGCAGCTTGGGGGTTTTGAGCACAGATACGCAGTATTTT.

This clonotype appeared a few times. CDR3 sequence reads: CASSRDRVSGANVLTF. The CDR3 nucleotides read TGTGCCAGCAGCCGGGACAGGGTATCTGGGGCCAACGTCCTGACTTTC. This chain links TRBV7-2 with TRBJ2-6; 9 bases align to TRBD1. Germline CDR1 is SGHTA and CDR2 is FQGNSA. The CDR3 is 16 amino acids. V trimming: 5 bases; J trimming: 1 base; junction bases outside the gene matches: 3.

This clonotype was counted only a few times. The V call is TRBV5-6, the J call TRBJ2-1; perhaps TRBD1 as D (6 bases). The V and J ends lost 3 bases and 10 bases respectively, with 20 bases between them. Per germline, CDR1 SGHDT and CDR2 YYEEEE. This CDR3 contains 15 residues. CDR3 residues: CASSYPPGHGGEQFF. Here the CDR3 DNA reads TGTGCCAGCAGCTACCCACCGGGACATGGTGGGGAGCAGTTCTTC.

At least ten counts were recorded for this clonotype. CDR3 in DNA: TGCAGTGCCGAGCAGCCGACTAACTATGGCTACACCTTC. Translating it yields CSAEQPTNYGYTF. V usage is TRBV20-1 and J usage is TRBJ1-2; no clear D gene. CDR3 length equals 13 residues. The germline V and J ends were trimmed by 6 bases and 0 bases, with 11 bases remaining between them. CDR1 and CDR2 from the germline V gene are DFQATT and SNEGSKA (reference sequence).

The rearrangement joins TRBV7-9 to TRBJ2-5; the match to TRBD1 covers 7 bases. In germline, CDR1 is SEHNR, CDR2 FQNEAQ (reference sequence). V was clipped by 4 bases and J by 0 bases; unmatched bases: 8. The CDR3 contains 16 residues. CDR3 loop: CASSSTLGTDQETQYF. The CDR3 nucleotides are TGTGCCAGCAGCTCGACACTCGGGACAGACCAAGAGACCCAGTACTTC.

This clonotype turned up a few times. The chain carries TRBV20-1 and TRBJ1-5; the D is unclear. The V gene's germline CDR1 is DFQATT and CDR2 SNEGSKA (reference sequence). V was cut by 3 bases and J by 5 bases, with 8 bases left in between. The CDR3 runs 12 residues. In DNA, the CDR3 is TGCAGTGCTAGGTTACAGTATCAGCCCCAGCATTTT. It yields the protein CSARLQYQPQHF.

The J gene is TRBJ1-1, the V gene TRBV12-3 or TRBV12-4; D not certain. Trimming took off 5 bases at V and 6 bases at J, with 10 bases between the two ends. This CDR3 has 12 residues. The CDR3 loop is CASSKQSAEAFF. The CDR3 DNA follows: TGTGCCAGCAGTAAACAGTCCGCTGAAGCTTTCTTT.

The rearrangement links TRBV20-1 to TRBJ1-3; D is ambiguous. The CDR3 runs to 12 residues. Trimming removed 6 bases at V and 0 bases at J, with 6 bases between. Germline CDR1 is DFQATT and CDR2 is SNEGSKA (reference sequence). The CDR3 bases are TGCAGTGCGACGGTCTCTGGAAACACCATATATTTT. This translates into CSATVSGNTIYF.

This clonotype was seen only a few times. J is TRBJ2-7 and V is TRBV20-1; D perhaps matches TRBD2 (6 bases). The germline gives CDR1 DFQATT, CDR2 SNEGSKA (reference sequence). This CDR3 region has 12 residues. Trimming removed 0 bases from V and 7 bases from J, with 10 bases in between. CDR3 in amino acids: CSAREAGREQYF. The CDR3 nucleotides read TGCAGTGCTAGAGAGGCAGGGAGGGAGCAGTACTTC.

The sample holds a few counts of this clonotype. The rearrangement joins TRBV4-3 to TRBJ2-2; 10 nucleotides line up with TRBD2. Germline V gene lookup returns CDR1 LGHNA and CDR2 YSLEER. This CDR3 is built from 19 residues. V lost 0 bases and J lost 6; bases outside the gene matches: 13. CDR3 in DNA: TGCGCCAGCAGCCAAGATACTTCGTGGCTAGCGGGAGATTCCGGGGAGCTGTTTTTT. The encoded protein is CASSQDTSWLAGDSGELFF.

The CDR3 sequence is CSAAQGNYGYTF. CDR3 DNA: TGCAGTGCTGCACAGGGGAACTATGGCTACACCTTC. The chain recombines TRBV20-1 with TRBJ1-2; 7 bases line up with TRBD1. With V trimmed by 5 bases and J by 2 bases, 2 bases remained unmatched. CDR1 DFQATT and CDR2 SNEGSKA come from the germline V gene (reference sequence). The CDR3 length is 12 residues.

This chain connects TRBV6-1 to TRBJ2-5; D unclear. Germline CDR1 and CDR2: MNHNS and SASEGT. V was clipped by 7 bases and J by 2 bases, with 17 bases between them. This CDR3 comprises 15 residues. The CDR3 coding sequence is TGTGCCAGCAATCCCCATTTAAGAGATCAAGAGACCCAGTACTTC. Translated, it gives CASNPHLRDQETQYF.

This chain uses TRBV6-1 with TRBJ2-6, with TRBD2 matching over 7 bases. CDR3 length: 14 amino acids. The V segment lost 11 bases and the J segment 2 bases; nucleotides outside the gene matches: 6. From germline, CDR1 is MNHNS and CDR2 SASEGT. The CDR3, as DNA: TGTGCCGGGGGGGGTGCCGCTGGGGCCAACGTCCTGACTTTC. Protein: CAGGGAAGANVLTF.

In this sample, this clonotype turned up a few times. The chain combines TRBV7-9 with TRBJ2-1; D may be TRBD2 (5 bases). The V and J ends lost 6 bases and 10 bases respectively, with 10 bases between them. CDR3 length: 11 amino acids. Germline V gene lookup returns CDR1 SEHNR and CDR2 FQNEAQ (reference sequence). CDR3 loop: CASSSWEEQFF. CDR3 nucleotide sequence: TGTGCCAGCAGTTCATGGGAGGAGCAGTTCTTC.

This clonotype was detected a few times. The chain employs TRBV6-1 and TRBJ2-5; the D gene could be TRBD1 or TRBD2 (5 bases each). V lost 8 bases, J lost 5 bases, and 24 bases lay in between. Per the germline V gene, CDR1 is MNHNS and CDR2 is SASEGT. The CDR3 loop spans 16 amino acids. The CDR3 loop reads CASSSLGESVRETQYF. For the CDR3, the DNA is TGTGCCAGCTCTAGTCTAGGGGAGTCCGTCAGGGAGACCCAGTACTTC.

This clonotype was picked up a small number of times. The rearrangement links TRBV7-2 to TRBJ2-1; D might be TRBD2 (6 bases). The CDR3 runs to 13 residues. V was cut by 0 bases and J by 10 bases, with 10 bases left in between. Looked up from germline, CDR1 is SGHTA and CDR2 is FQGNSA. CDR3 nucleotides: TGTGCCAGCAGCTTAGCCCAAACTAGCGAGCAGTTCTTC. Protein product: CASSLAQTSEQFF.

The V and J genes are TRBV20-1 and TRBJ2-5; the D call may be TRBD1 or TRBD2 (5 bases each). Germline loops: CDR1 DFQATT, CDR2 SNEGSKA (reference sequence). The CDR3 has 15 amino acids. Trimming pared 0 bases from V and 1 base from J, leaving 12 bases between. The CDR3 sequence is CSARDKRGTQETQYF. The CDR3, as DNA: TGCAGTGCTAGAGATAAGAGAGGGACCCAAGAGACCCAGTACTTC.

The chain uses TRBV7-2 and TRBJ2-7; D perhaps matches TRBD2 (5 bases). Germline-derived CDR1 and CDR2 are SGHTA and FQGNSA. This CDR3 is 15 amino acids long. V shed 1 base and J shed 9 bases, with 19 bases lying between them. CDR3 coding DNA: TGTGCCAGCAGCTTAGTAAAAGGCGGCGGTGGAGGGCAGTACTTC. It translates to CASSLVKGGGGGQYF.

The V and J genes are TRBV5-4 and TRBJ2-7; D gene unclear. Germline CDR1 is SGHNT and CDR2 is YYREEE (reference sequence). The CDR3 runs 15 residues. The germline V and J ends were trimmed by 5 bases and 0 bases, with 15 bases remaining between them. For the CDR3, the DNA is TGTGCCAGCAGACCCATGGATTATCCCTCCTACGAGCAGTACTTC. Protein: CASRPMDYPSYEQYF.

This clonotype appeared a few times. V gene TRBV5-1 combines with J gene TRBJ1-1; D unclear. V gave up 7 bases and J gave up 4 bases, with 17 bases separating them. The CDR3 has 14 residues. Germline CDR1 SGHRS, CDR2 YFSETQ. CDR3 coding DNA: TGCGCCAGCTCCGAAGTGGAAGGACGCACTGAAGCTTTCTTT. It yields the protein CASSEVEGRTEAFF.

The V and J genes are TRBV29-1 and TRBJ2-1; 12 positions match TRBD2. There are 16 residues in the CDR3. Per germline, CDR1 SQVTM and CDR2 ANQGSEA. The J segment lost 5 bases and the V segment lost 4 bases, leaving 9 bases of the junction unmatched. CDR3 coding DNA: TGCAGCGTTGCTAGCGGGAGGGGCCTGCCCAACAATGAGCAGTTCTTC. Translating it yields CSVASGRGLPNNEQFF.